The following is a T cell receptor (beta chain) sequence with its context. The data originate from a study of blood T cell repertoires in COVID-19. The V gene's germline CDR1 is SEHNR and CDR2 FQNEAQ (reference sequence). V shed 5 bases and J 0 bases; nucleotides not matched to a gene: 12. CDR3 length: 18 amino acids. Libraries were prepared by immunoSEQ multiplex PCR; TCRdb keeps only in-frame clonotypes and omits some of them. Here the sample spans 150,000 to 200,000 clones, roughly 84% being singletons. The TCR was taken from a woman aged 45-65 years who had recovered from COVID-19. Sequencing used PBMCs or T cells enriched from blood (not recorded which). The chain combines TRBV7-9 with TRBJ1-4, with 7 bases lining up with TRBD1. CDR3 coding DNA: TGTGCCAGCAGCGCCTCGACGACAGGGAAGGCAACTAATGAAAAACTGTTTTTT. This codes for CASSASTTGKATNEKLFF.